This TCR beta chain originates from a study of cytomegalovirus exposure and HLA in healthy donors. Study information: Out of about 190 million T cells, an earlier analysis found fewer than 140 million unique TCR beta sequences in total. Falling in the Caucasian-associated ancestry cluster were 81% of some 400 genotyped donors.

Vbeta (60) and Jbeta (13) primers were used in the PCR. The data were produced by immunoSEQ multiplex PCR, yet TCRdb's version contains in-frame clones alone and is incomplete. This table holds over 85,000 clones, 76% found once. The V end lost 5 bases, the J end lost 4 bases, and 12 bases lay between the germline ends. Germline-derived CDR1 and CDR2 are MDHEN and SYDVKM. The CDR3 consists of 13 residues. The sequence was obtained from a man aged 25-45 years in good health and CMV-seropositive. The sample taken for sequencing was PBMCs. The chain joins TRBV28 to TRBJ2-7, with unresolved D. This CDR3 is CASSPPPGYEQYF. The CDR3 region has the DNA TGTGCCAGCAGTCCCCCCCCCGGGTACGAGCAGTACTTC. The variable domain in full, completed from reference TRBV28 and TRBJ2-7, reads DVKVTQSSRYLVKRTGEKVFLECVQDMDHENMFWYRQDPGLGLRLIYFSYDVKMKEKGDIPEGYSVSREKKERFSLILESASTNQTSMYLCASSPPPGYEQYFGPGTRLTVT.